This T cell receptor beta chain was identified in a study of T cell changes during pregnancy in multiple sclerosis. Assay used: immunoSEQ multiplex PCR; TCRdb lists only in-frame clones, some missing. The table has about 43,000 clones, roughly 90% seen once. The CDR3 has 12 residues. V lost 9 bases to trimming and J lost 6 bases; unmatched junction nucleotides: 7. Germline lookup yields CDR1 LNHDA and CDR2 SQIVND (reference sequence). This sequence was found in a female donor in good health, enrolled as a control in a pregnancy study. Sequenced here: peripheral blood, sampled in the second trimester of pregnancy. This sequence joins TRBV19 and TRBJ1-2, with 7 bases that match TRBD1. The CDR3 sequence is CASHGTADGYTF. CDR3 DNA: TGTGCCAGCCACGGGACAGCGGATGGCTACACCTTC.